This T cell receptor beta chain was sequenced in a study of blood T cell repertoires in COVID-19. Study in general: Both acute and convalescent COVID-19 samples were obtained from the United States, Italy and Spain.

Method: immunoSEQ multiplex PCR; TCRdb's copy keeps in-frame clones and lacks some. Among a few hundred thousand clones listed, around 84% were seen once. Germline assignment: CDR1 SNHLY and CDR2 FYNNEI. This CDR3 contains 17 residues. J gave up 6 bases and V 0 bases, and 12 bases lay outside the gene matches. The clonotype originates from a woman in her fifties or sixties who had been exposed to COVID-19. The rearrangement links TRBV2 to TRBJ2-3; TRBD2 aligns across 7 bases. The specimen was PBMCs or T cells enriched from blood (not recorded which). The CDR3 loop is CASSEASPGLVGDTQYF. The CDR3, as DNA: TGTGCCAGCAGTGAAGCGAGCCCCGGACTAGTGGGTGATACGCAGTATTTT.